This TCR delta chain was profiled in a study of γδ T cells in repeated Plasmodium falciparum infection. About the study: Age- and gender-matched Australian children served as comparison for malaria-exposed Malian children. The study's findings and limits: Malian children's Vdelta2-negative repertoires appeared more expanded and less diverse than Australians'. Vgamma9/Vdelta2+ T cells showed a stable polyclonal repertoire with shared TCRgamma sequences.

TCRdb re-identified clones in the multiplex PCR reads via CATT. The table lists 55,000 to 70,000 delta-chain clones, over 1.5% of them singletons, with roughly 15% in the top ten. The CDR3 has 21 amino acids. CDR1 is TSWWSYY, CDR2 QGS, per germline. V dropped 3 bases and J dropped 4; count of bases not matched to a gene: 24. Gammadelta T cells were flow-sorted from PBMC into Vgamma9/Vdelta2+ and Vdelta2-negative populations for bulk analysis. This clone was detected many times. The antigen remains unidentified. The sample has other DNA sequences that encode this CDR3 too. The sequence was obtained from a pool of human donors (malaria-infected and uninfected, not separated). The V gene is TRDV1, the J gene TRDJ1, with 9 bases fitting TRDD3. The sample comprised gamma-delta T cells from blood. The CDR3 coding sequence is TGTGCTCTTGGGGACCCTTCTTCCTCCTGGGACTGGGGGAGAAGAAACGATAAACTCATCTTT. This encodes CALGDPSSSWDWGRRNDKLIF.